The following is a TCR beta chain sequence with its context. This sample stems from a study of blood T cell repertoires in COVID-19. The germline V gene has CDR1 SGHRS and CDR2 YFSETQ. The junction had 5 bases not matched to a gene; V was cut back by 3 bases and J by 3 bases. This CDR3 has 15 amino acids. Profiled with immunoSEQ multiplex PCR; TCRdb holds only in-frame clones, not every one. The data contain roughly 69,000 clones, 90% of them singletons. This rearrangement joins TRBV5-1 to TRBJ2-1; 8 bases are shared with TRBD1. This TCR came from a man over 45 with acute or convalescent COVID-19. Material: peripheral blood. The CDR3 here is CASSSPGQDYNEQFF. CDR3 DNA sequence: TGCGCCAGCAGCTCCCCGGGACAGGACTACAATGAGCAGTTCTTC. The full variable domain, with the rest looked up from reference TRBV5-1 and TRBJ2-1, is KAGVTQTPRYLIKTRGQQVTLSCSPISGHRSVSWYQQTPGQGLQFLFEYFSETQRNKGNFPGRFSGRQFSNSRSEMNVSTLELGDSALYLCASSSPGQDYNEQFFGPGTRLTVL.